This is a list of T cell receptor beta chains from one sample in a study of cytomegalovirus exposure and HLA in healthy donors. Profiling relied on immunoSEQ multiplex PCR, and the TCRdb table lists in-frame clones only, not all of them. The sample yields more than 110,000 clones, about 80% seen once. The sequenced sample was PBMCs. These receptors were taken from a man aged 30 to 45 in good health and CMV-seronegative. The CDR3 runs from the conserved cysteine through the conserved F or W. D genes are given only for firm matches. Only part of the rows carry a size: once, few, many, or a class if the clone is expanded.

TRBJ1-1 TRBV28 . . TGTGCCAGCAGCCGCCCACACCCTTTCTTGACAAACGACAGGAACACTGAAGCTTTCTTT CASSRPHPFLTNDRNTEAFF
TRBJ2-7 TRBV7-9 TRBD1 . TGTGCCAGCAGGGATACAGGGGGGCTGGACGAGCAGTACTTC CASRDTGGLDEQYF
TRBJ1-2 TRBV5-6 TRBD1 . TGTGCCAGCAGCTTCCCCGGGACAGGAGACTATGGCTACACCTTC CASSFPGTGDYGYTF
TRBJ2-7 TRBV29-1 . . TGCAGCGTTGGGGGAGGCAGGAATTACGAGCAGTACTTC CSVGGGRNYEQYF
TRBJ2-3 TRBV6-1 . once TGTGCCAGCAGTGAAGCGAGGGTCTACACAGATACGCAGTATTTT CASSEARVYTDTQYF
TRBJ2-5 TRBV25-1 TRBD2 once TGTGCCAGCAGTACAGGCGGGAGTCAAGAGACCCAGTACTTC CASSTGGSQETQYF
TRBJ1-6 TRBV6-1 TRBD1 . TGTGCCAGCGGATGGACAGGGAGGGCGGATTCACCCCTCCACTTT CASGWTGRADSPLHF
TRBJ2-7 TRBV29-1 . . TGCAGCGTTGTAGAGGTTGACAGGACCTACGAGCAGTACTTC CSVVEVDRTYEQYF
TRBJ2-3 TRBV9 . . TGTGCCAGCAGCGCCGGGGACATCCTGCTCACAGATACGCAGTATTTT CASSAGDILLTDTQYF
TRBJ2-5 TRBV5-1 . . TGCGCCAGCAGCCCCGGACAGCGCCAAGAGACCCAGTACTTC CASSPGQRQETQYF